The next 23 T cell receptor beta chains were all read from a single sample in a study of identical twins. TCRdb itself ran the 5' RACE reads through MiXCR, one entry per CDR3 protein. Of about 530,000 distinct CDR3 sequences in the sample, about 15% were seen once. These records were also assigned to another study, of yellow fever vaccine responses in identical twins.

Sample: CD4+ T cells sorted from blood. The source of these receptors is a woman between 18 and 29 years old in good health.

This clonotype showed up many times. The chain employs TRBV12-3 or TRBV12-4 and TRBJ1-5; a weak D match, TRBD1 (6 bases). Trimming stripped 5 bases from V and 4 bases from J, with 15 bases between. This CDR3 contains 15 residues. CDR3 protein: CASSISTGRNQPQHF. The DNA of the CDR3 is TGTGCCAGCAGTATATCGACAGGTAGAAATCAGCCCCAGCATTTT.

The chain joins TRBV27 to TRBJ1-5; TRBD1 agrees at 8 bases. V lost 7 bases to trimming and J lost 4 bases; unmatched junction nucleotides: 6. The germline V gene encodes CDR1 MNHEY and CDR2 SMNVEV (reference sequence). CDR3 length: 14 residues. The CDR3 region is CASKQTGVNQPQHF. The CDR3 nucleotides read TGTGCCAGCAAACAGACAGGGGTGAATCAGCCCCAGCATTTT.

This clonotype has only a few counts. The chain carries TRBV14 and TRBJ2-2; possibly TRBD1 for D (6 bases). The CDR3 covers 15 residues. V dropped 1 base and J dropped 2 bases, with 8 bases sitting between them. The germline CDR1 and CDR2 sequences are SGHDN and FVKESK. For the CDR3, the DNA is TGTGCCAGCAGCCAAGCAGGGACAAACACCGGGGAGCTGTTTTTT. Encoded protein: CASSQAGTNTGELFF.

This clonotype appeared a few times. The chain recombines TRBV10-3 with TRBJ2-5, with D perhaps matching TRBD1 or TRBD2 (5 bases each). Per germline, CDR1 ENHRY and CDR2 SYGVKD. The CDR3 has 13 amino acids. V lost 4 bases to trimming and J lost 1 base, with 7 bases between them. CDR3 DNA sequence: TGTGCCATCAGTGGAGGGGCCCAAGAGACCCAGTACTTC. It yields the protein CAISGGAQETQYF.

V usage is TRBV4-1 and J usage is TRBJ2-7; a possible D gene is TRBD1 (5 bases). V was trimmed by 0 bases and J by 2 bases, leaving 14 bases between them. This CDR3 comprises 16 residues. Germline V gene lookup returns CDR1 MGHRA and CDR2 YSYEKL. The CDR3 DNA reads TGCGCCAGCAGCCAAGATCCCAGCAGGGCTGCCTACGAGCAGTACGTC. It specifies CASSQDPSRAAYEQYV.

This clonotype has only a few counts. The V gene is TRBV6-1, the J gene TRBJ2-3; D assignment may be TRBD1 or TRBD2 (5 bases each). The CDR3 sequence is 15 residues long. Germline lookup yields CDR1 MNHNS and CDR2 SASEGT. The V end lost 6 bases, the J end lost 0 bases, and 13 bases lay between the germline ends. CDR3 loop: CASRIGATSTDTQYF. The CDR3 DNA follows: TGTGCCAGCAGGATCGGGGCCACTAGCACAGATACGCAGTATTTT.

This clonotype was counted only a few times. The chain uses TRBV3-1 and TRBJ2-1, with TRBD1 matching 7 bases. CDR1 is LGHDT and CDR2 is YNNKEL in the germline V gene (reference sequence). The CDR3 is 15 residues long. V was clipped by 1 base and J by 7 bases; unmatched bases: 7. The CDR3: CASSQVSTGHNEQFF. In DNA form, the CDR3 reads TGTGCCAGCAGCCAAGTCTCGACAGGGCATAATGAGCAGTTCTTC.

The V call is TRBV20-1, the J call TRBJ2-3, with no clear D. Germline CDR1 is DFQATT and CDR2 is SNEGSKA (reference sequence). V lost 6 bases and J 3 bases, leaving 10 bases between the germline ends. This CDR3 comprises 12 residues. The CDR3: CSARKVTDTQYF. CDR3 coding DNA: TGCAGTGCAAGGAAGGTGACAGATACGCAGTATTTT.

There are a few counts of this clonotype. V usage is TRBV5-1 and J usage is TRBJ1-5; 7 bases are a match to TRBD1. The CDR3 runs to 15 residues. CDR1 and CDR2 from the germline V gene are SGHRS and YFSETQ. Trimming took 3 bases from V and 3 from J; bases not matched to a gene: 6. DNA of the CDR3: TGCGCCAGCAGCTCTGGACAGGACATCAATCAGCCCCAGCATTTT. Its translation is CASSSGQDINQPQHF.

V is TRBV2 and J is TRBJ2-7; D remains unclear. Trimming took off 6 bases at V and 3 bases at J, with 9 bases between the two ends. Germline V gene sequence: CDR1 SNHLY, CDR2 FYNNEI. There are 12 residues in the CDR3. CDR3 sequence: CASRQTNYEQYV. The CDR3 DNA reads as TGTGCCAGCAGACAGACCAACTACGAGCAGTACGTC.

This clonotype was counted a few times. CDR3 sequence: CASSVEEGRRFGELFF. In nucleotides, the CDR3 is TGTGCCAGCAGCGTAGAGGAGGGACGAAGGTTCGGGGAGCTGTTTTTT. V and J are TRBV9 and TRBJ2-2, with D possibly being TRBD2 (6 bases). Germline-derived CDR1 and CDR2 are SGDLS and YYNGEE. CDR3 size: 16 residues. The V gene lost 0 bases and the J gene lost 7 bases, with 16 bases spanning the gap.

J is TRBJ2-1 and V is TRBV20-1; D gene uncertain. CDR3 length equals 13 residues. Between the trimmed V and J ends, which lost 1 base and 8 bases, there was a span of 12 bases. Germline CDR1 and CDR2: DFQATT and SNEGSKA (reference sequence). Written as DNA, the CDR3 is TGCAGTGCTAGAGCCCCCAGGCCCGATGAGCAGTTCTTC. Encoded protein: CSARAPRPDEQFF.

This clonotype was seen a few times. The chain couples TRBV7-2 to TRBJ2-1, with 7 bases identical to TRBD2. The V and J ends lost 2 bases and 3 bases, in that order; junction bases with no gene match: 4. The CDR3 loop spans 15 amino acids. Per the germline V gene, CDR1 is SGHTA and CDR2 is FQGNSA. The chain's CDR3 is CASSLSGTNYNEQFF. The CDR3 nucleotides read TGTGCCAGCAGCTTATCCGGGACTAACTACAATGAGCAGTTCTTC.

This clonotype was counted only a few times. V usage is TRBV5-1 and J usage is TRBJ2-2; D is undetermined. The V gene lost 7 bases and the J gene lost 4 bases, with 14 bases spanning the gap. Per germline, CDR1 SGHRS and CDR2 YFSETQ. This CDR3 has 14 amino acids. The CDR3 coding sequence is TGCGCCAGCTACTCTACTGGAGCCACCGGGGAGCTGTTTTTT. Amino acid sequence: CASYSTGATGELFF. Full variable domain (outside the CDR3, taken from reference TRBV5-1 and TRBJ2-2): KAGVTQTPRYLIKTRGQQVTLSCSPISGHRSVSWYQQTPGQGLQFLFEYFSETQRNKGNFPGRFSGRQFSNSRSEMNVSTLELGDSALYLCASYSTGATGELFFGEGSRLTVL.

The CDR3: CASSYSTGSYEQYF. The CDR3 nucleotides are TGCGCCAGCAGCTATTCGACAGGATCCTACGAGCAGTACTTC. The rearrangement links TRBV5-1 to TRBJ2-7; D perhaps matches TRBD1 (6 bases). This CDR3 region has 14 residues. V lost 3 bases to trimming and J lost 1 base, with 11 bases between them. Per germline, CDR1 SGHRS and CDR2 YFSETQ.

This chain links TRBV7-9 with TRBJ1-6, with 7 positions matching TRBD1. V was pared by 1 base and J by 10 bases, with 10 bases of the junction left unmatched. Germline CDR1 SEHNR, CDR2 FQNEAQ (reference sequence). This CDR3 has 16 residues. CDR3 loop: CASSLGGGTVDSPLHF. CDR3 nucleotide sequence: TGTGCCAGCAGCTTAGGTGGGGGGACAGTTGACTCACCCCTCCACTTT.

The J gene is TRBJ2-6, the V gene TRBV28; perhaps TRBD2 as D (5 bases). The CDR3 spans 15 residues. Germline-derived CDR1 and CDR2 are MDHEN and SYDVKM. Trimming pared 9 bases from V and 0 bases from J, leaving 12 bases between. DNA of the CDR3: TGTGCCAGTAGACACCGGGGCTCTGGGGCCAACGTCCTGACTTTC. It yields the protein CASRHRGSGANVLTF. The full variable domain, rest sourced from reference TRBV28 and TRBJ2-6, is DVKVTQSSRYLVKRTGEKVFLECVQDMDHENMFWYRQDPGLGLRLIYFSYDVKMKEKGDIPEGYSVSREKKERFSLILESASTNQTSMYLCASRHRGSGANVLTFGAGSRLTVL.

The J gene is TRBJ2-1, the V gene TRBV6-1; a weak D match, TRBD2 (6 bases). Trimming left V 2 bases short and J 1 base short, with 12 bases between. Looked up from germline, CDR1 is MNHNS and CDR2 is SASEGT. This CDR3 has 16 residues. The CDR3 DNA reads TGTGCCAGCAGTGAACTAGGAGGGGTTTCCTACAATGAGCAGTTCTTC. Protein sequence: CASSELGGVSYNEQFF.

There are many counts of this clonotype. J is TRBJ1-5 and V is TRBV12-3 or TRBV12-4, with D perhaps matching TRBD1 (5 bases). V was pared by 4 bases and J by 3 bases, with 7 bases between. This CDR3 comprises 13 residues. CDR3 amino acids: CASSYRLNQPQHF. The DNA for the CDR3 is TGTGCCAGCAGTTACAGGCTCAATCAGCCCCAGCATTTT.

Ten or more counts support this clonotype. The chain employs TRBV12-3 or TRBV12-4 and TRBJ2-1, with no clear D. The V gene lost 8 bases and the J gene lost 7 bases, with 9 bases spanning the gap. This CDR3 comprises 11 residues. The CDR3 loop reads CASAVVNEQFF. The DNA of the CDR3 is TGTGCCAGCGCAGTTGTGAATGAGCAGTTCTTC.

In its sample, this clonotype was seen many times. The rearrangement uses TRBV12-3 or TRBV12-4 and TRBJ2-1; 8 positions match TRBD2. V gave up 6 bases and J gave up 10 bases; unmatched junction bases: 8. The CDR3 has 13 residues. CDR3 sequence (DNA): TGTGCCAGCAGCACGGGGGGGAGCACGGAGCAGTTCTTC. This gives the protein CASSTGGSTEQFF.

This sequence joins TRBV6-1 and TRBJ1-5; 8 bases agree with TRBD1. The CDR3 consists of 13 residues. J gave up 9 bases and V 6 bases, and 7 bases lay outside the gene matches. From germline, CDR1 is MNHNS and CDR2 SASEGT. In nucleotides, the CDR3 is TGTGCCAGCAGGACAGGGGCCGCCGGGCCCCAGCATTTT. The encoded protein is CASRTGAAGPQHF.

This clonotype was seen a handful of times. This rearrangement joins TRBV12-3 or TRBV12-4 to TRBJ2-1; D gene unclear. The CDR3 is 11 residues long. Trimming removed 1 base from V and 9 bases from J, with 4 bases in between. CDR3 in amino acids: CASSLVSEQFF. The CDR3 DNA reads TGTGCCAGCAGTTTAGTGAGTGAGCAGTTCTTC.